The rows below give T cell receptor beta chains drawn from one sample of a study of blood T cell repertoires in COVID-19. Method: immunoSEQ multiplex PCR; TCRdb's copy keeps in-frame clones and lacks some. The table records around 29,000 clones, around 74% of them present only once. The specimen was peripheral blood. The receptor set was obtained from a woman aged 70-85 years with active or convalescent COVID-19. Each CDR3 is given with its conserved first and last residue. The D gene is left open where the match is weak. Clone sizes are given selectively: once, few, many, or a class where the clone is expanded.

TRBV6-5	TRBJ1-3	NA	NA	TGTGCCAGCAGGCCAGGGGATTCGGGAAACACCATATATTTT	CASRPGDSGNTIYF
TRBV19	TRBJ1-2	once	NA	TGTGCCAGTAGTAATCGGTACCACTTTTATGGCTACACCTTC	CASSNRYHFYGYTF
TRBV5-8	TRBJ2-7	NA	TRBD2	TGTGCCAGCAGCTTGGCGGGAGGCCGGCAGTACTTC	CASSLAGGRQYF
TRBV19	TRBJ2-3	NA	TRBD2	TGTGCCAGTAGCCACGGGACTAGCGGGAAGACACGCACAGATACGCAGTATTTT	CASSHGTSGKTRTDTQYF
TRBV6-1	TRBJ2-3	NA	TRBD2	TGTGCCAGCAGTGAAGCTCGGTCGAGGATAGCGGGGGGCCCAGATACGCAGTATTTT	CASSEARSRIAGGPDTQYF
TRBV4-3	TRBJ1-6	NA	TRBD1	TGCGCCAGCAGCCCGGGGACAGGGGCGAATTCACCCCTCCACTTT	CASSPGTGANSPLHF
TRBV5-4	TRBJ2-3	NA	NA	TGTGCCAGCAGCTCCCGGGACATAGATACGCAGTATTTT	CASSSRDIDTQYF
TRBV15	TRBJ1-4	NA	NA	TGTGCCACCAGCGGACTTCAGGGGTTAGGGGAAAAACTGTTTTTT	CATSGLQGLGEKLFF
TRBV28	TRBJ1-2	once	NA	TGTGCCAGCAACATTGAGGGGATCACAGGGTATGGCTACACCTTC	CASNIEGITGYGYTF
TRBV24-1	TRBJ2-7	few	TRBD2	TGTGCCACCAGTGATTCAAGGTCTAGCGGGAGACTGGCTAACTACGAGCAGTACTTC	CATSDSRSSGRLANYEQYF
TRBV28	TRBJ1-2	NA	NA	TGTGCCACCGACAGTTTCCCTAACTATGGCTACACCTTC	CATDSFPNYGYTF
TRBV3-1/TRBV3-2	TRBJ2-2	few	NA	TGTGCCAGCAGCCAAGCCCCGGGAAGGGTCGCCGGGGAGCTGTTTTTT	CASSQAPGRVAGELFF
TRBV19	TRBJ1-4	once	TRBD1	TGTGCCAGTAGTATGTTGCTTGGACAGGGACGAAATGAAAAACTGTTTTTT	CASSMLLGQGRNEKLFF
TRBV4-1	TRBJ1-5	NA	NA	TGCGCCAGCAGCCAAGTATCAGCGTTGGGGCCCCAGCATTTT	CASSQVSALGPQHF
TRBV7-7	TRBJ2-5	NA	NA	TGTGCCAGCAGCTTCTTTCGGAGGGCCGGAGAGACCCAGTACTTC	CASSFFRRAGETQYF
TRBV14	TRBJ1-4	NA	NA	TGTGCCAGCAGCCAAGGGGGACTTGGGGAAAAACTGTTTTTT	CASSQGGLGEKLFF
TRBV7-9	TRBJ1-2	once	NA	TGTGCCAGCGGGAGGGGGTACGGTGGCTACACCTTC	CASGRGYGGYTF
TRBV6-5	TRBJ1-1	NA	NA	TGTGCCAGCGAGTTGGGGGCCCGCGAAGCTTTCTTT	CASELGAREAFF
TRBV18	TRBJ2-5	few	NA	TGTGCCAGCTCTGTTCTCCCCCAAGAGACCCAGTACTTC	CASSVLPQETQYF
TRBV5-1	TRBJ2-7	NA	NA	TGCGCCAGCAGCTTGGCCGGCGGGCGACTTTCCTACGAGCAGTACTTC	CASSLAGGRLSYEQYF
TRBV18	TRBJ2-6	NA	NA	TGTGCCAGCTCACCCCCGGCCGTGCGGGGGGCCAACGTCCTGACTTTC	CASSPPAVRGANVLTF
TRBV28	TRBJ2-4	NA	TRBD1	TGTGCCAGCAGCCCTACAGGGGTCAAAAACATTCAGTACTTC	CASSPTGVKNIQYF
TRBV4-1	TRBJ2-6	NA	TRBD1	TGCGCCAGCAGCCAAGTCGCGACAGGGGTTAGAGCCAACGTCCTGACTTTC	CASSQVATGVRANVLTF
TRBV25-1	TRBJ1-3	NA	NA	TGTGTCAGCAGTTTGCTGGGGGCGGACACCATATATTTT	CVSSLLGADTIYF
TRBV27	TRBJ1-1	NA	TRBD1	TGTGCCAGCAGTCGACAGGGAAGCACTGAAGCTTTCTTT	CASSRQGSTEAFF
TRBV7-9	TRBJ1-6	NA	TRBD1	TGTGCCAGCAGCCCGCCGACAGGGGGGTATAATTCACCCCTCCACTTT	CASSPPTGGYNSPLHF
TRBV9	TRBJ2-1	NA	TRBD2	TGTGCCAGCAGCGTACTGGGACTAGCAGGGGCGTACAATGAGCAGTTCTTC	CASSVLGLAGAYNEQFF
TRBV11-2	TRBJ1-3	few	NA	TGTGCCAGCAGCATCACAGGGTTTAACTCTGGAAACACCATATATTTT	CASSITGFNSGNTIYF
TRBV9	TRBJ2-1	NA	TRBD2	TGTGCCAGCAGCCCCCGAGGGACTAGGTGGGATGAGCAGTTCTTC	CASSPRGTRWDEQFF
TRBV16	TRBJ2-7	NA	TRBD1	TGTGCCAGCAGCCAAATGCCGGGTGGGACAGACTCCTACGAGCAGTACTTC	CASSQMPGGTDSYEQYF
TRBV19	TRBJ1-2	once	NA	TGTGCCAGTTTGGACAAGACTTATGGCTACACCTTC	CASLDKTYGYTF
TRBV5-6	TRBJ1-2	NA	NA	TGTGCCAGCAGCTTACCGGGGAACTATGGCTACACCTTC	CASSLPGNYGYTF
TRBV21-1	TRBJ1-6	NA	NA	TGTGCCAGCAGCAGGACTGGATCACCCCTCCACTTT	CASSRTGSPLHF
TRBV11-2	TRBJ1-5	NA	NA	TGTGCCAGCAGCTTAGGTGAGGGAAGCAATCAGCCCCAGCATTTT	CASSLGEGSNQPQHF
TRBV10-3	TRBJ2-4	NA	NA	TGTGCCATCAGTGAGTCGAGGGTGGGTTTAGCCAAAAACATTCAGTACTTC	CAISESRVGLAKNIQYF
TRBV9	TRBJ1-2	few	TRBD1	TGTGCCAGCAGCGTAGAGGGGACAGGGAGCTATGGCTACACCTTC	CASSVEGTGSYGYTF